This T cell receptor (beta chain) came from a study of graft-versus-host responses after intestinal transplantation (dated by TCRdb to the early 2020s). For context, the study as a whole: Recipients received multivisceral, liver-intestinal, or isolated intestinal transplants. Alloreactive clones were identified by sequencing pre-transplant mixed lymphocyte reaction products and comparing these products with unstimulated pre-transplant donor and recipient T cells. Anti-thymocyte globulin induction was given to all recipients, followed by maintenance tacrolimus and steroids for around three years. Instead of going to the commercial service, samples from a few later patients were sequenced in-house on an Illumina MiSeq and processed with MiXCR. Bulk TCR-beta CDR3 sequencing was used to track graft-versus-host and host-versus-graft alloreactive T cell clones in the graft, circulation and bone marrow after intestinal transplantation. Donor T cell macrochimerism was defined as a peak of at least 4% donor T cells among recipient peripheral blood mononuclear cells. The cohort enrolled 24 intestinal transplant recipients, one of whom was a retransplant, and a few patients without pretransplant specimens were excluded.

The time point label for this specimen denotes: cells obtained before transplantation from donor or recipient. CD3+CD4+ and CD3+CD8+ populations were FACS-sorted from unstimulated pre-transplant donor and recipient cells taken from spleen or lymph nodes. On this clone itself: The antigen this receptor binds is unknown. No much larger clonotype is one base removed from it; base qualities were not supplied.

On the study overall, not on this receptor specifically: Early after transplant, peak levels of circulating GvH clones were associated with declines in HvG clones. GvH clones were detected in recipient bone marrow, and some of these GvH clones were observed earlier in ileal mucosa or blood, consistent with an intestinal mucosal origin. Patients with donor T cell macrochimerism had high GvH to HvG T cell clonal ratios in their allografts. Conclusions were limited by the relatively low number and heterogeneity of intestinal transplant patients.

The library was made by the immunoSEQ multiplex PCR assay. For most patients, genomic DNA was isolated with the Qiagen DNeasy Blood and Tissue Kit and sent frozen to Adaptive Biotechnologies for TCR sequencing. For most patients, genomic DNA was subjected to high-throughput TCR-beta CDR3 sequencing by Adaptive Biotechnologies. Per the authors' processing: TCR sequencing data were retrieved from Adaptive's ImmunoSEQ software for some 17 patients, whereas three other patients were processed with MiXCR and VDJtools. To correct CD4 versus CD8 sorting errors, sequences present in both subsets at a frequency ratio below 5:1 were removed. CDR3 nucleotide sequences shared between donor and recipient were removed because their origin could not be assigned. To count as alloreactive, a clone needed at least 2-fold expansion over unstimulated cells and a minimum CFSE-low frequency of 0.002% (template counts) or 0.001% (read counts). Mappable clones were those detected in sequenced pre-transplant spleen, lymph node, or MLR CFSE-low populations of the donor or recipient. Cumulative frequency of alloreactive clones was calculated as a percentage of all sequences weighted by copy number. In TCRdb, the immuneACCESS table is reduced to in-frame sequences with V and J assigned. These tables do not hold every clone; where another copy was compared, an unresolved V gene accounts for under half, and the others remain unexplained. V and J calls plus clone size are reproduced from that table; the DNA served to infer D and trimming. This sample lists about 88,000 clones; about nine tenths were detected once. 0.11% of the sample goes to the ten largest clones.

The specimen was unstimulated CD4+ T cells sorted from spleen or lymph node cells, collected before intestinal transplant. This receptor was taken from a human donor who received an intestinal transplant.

The bases read TGTGCCAGCAGCAAAAGGGCAGGGATTTTGGGTGAAGCTTTCTTT. It specifies CASSKRAGILGEAFF. The chain was built from TRBV21-1 and TRBJ1-1; the table assigns TRBD1, which was not confirmed against the DNA. TRBV21-1 is deemed a pseudogene. The CDR3 covers 15 residues, taking in both the cysteine and the phenylalanine. Just the 45-base CDR3 DNA is kept, in frame starting at base 1.